This passage covers 17 T cell receptor beta chains from one sample sequenced in a study of OX40 agonist ivuxolimab in advanced cancers. Assay used: immunoSEQ multiplex PCR; TCRdb lists only in-frame clones, some missing. The table has 98,000 or so clones, approximately 90% seen once; the top ten hold around 0.8%. Sequencing was performed on CD4+ or CD8+ T cells sorted from blood, taken in a trial of the OX40 agonist ivuxolimab. Every receptor here comes from an adult with an advanced solid tumor such as melanoma, head and neck, liver or kidney cancer.

This clone is a singleton in its sample. This chain uses TRBV18 with TRBJ2-3; possible D gene TRBD2, 6 bases. The CDR3 spans 15 residues. From germline, CDR1 is KGHSH and CDR2 LQKENI. V was clipped by 1 base and J by 2 bases, with 10 bases between them. The CDR3 DNA reads as TGTGCCAGCTCACCACGGGCGGGGCCCACAGATACGCAGTATTTT. It specifies CASSPRAGPTDTQYF.

The genes are TRBV10-2 and TRBJ2-7, with a tentative D call TRBD1 (6 bases). Germline V gives CDR1 WSHSY, CDR2 SAAADI. The length of the CDR3 is 13 residues. V was cut by 6 bases and J by 6 bases, with 15 bases left in between. Here the CDR3 DNA reads TGCGCCAGCAGGACAGGATCAGGGCTCGAGCAGTACTTC. Its translation: CASRTGSGLEQYF.

The V gene is TRBV6-6, the J gene TRBJ1-5; TRBD1 matches 7 bases. The CDR3 contains 14 residues. CDR1 is MNHNY, CDR2 SVGAGI, per germline (reference sequence). V trimming: 4 bases; J trimming: 6 bases; junction bases outside the gene matches: 6. CDR3 region: CASSFLGGVQPQHF. CDR3 in DNA: TGTGCCAGCAGTTTCTTAGGGGGCGTTCAGCCCCAGCATTTT.

This rearrangement joins TRBV18 to TRBJ2-2; D may be TRBD2 (6 bases). Germline loops: CDR1 KGHSH, CDR2 LQKENI. The length of the CDR3 is 14 residues. Trimming took 3 bases from V and 7 from J, leaving 12 bases between them. CDR3 in amino acids: CASSPPGGVGELFF. CDR3 DNA sequence: TGTGCCAGCTCACCCCCTGGAGGGGTCGGGGAGCTGTTTTTT.

The V gene is TRBV28, the J gene TRBJ2-3; 9 nucleotides agree with TRBD1. CDR1 MDHEN and CDR2 SYDVKM come from the germline V gene. The CDR3 sequence is 16 residues long. V lost 5 bases and J lost 4; bases outside the gene matches: 10. CDR3 amino acids: CASSIYGTGFPDTQYF. DNA of the CDR3: TGTGCCAGCAGTATATACGGGACAGGGTTTCCAGATACGCAGTATTTT.

The V and J genes are TRBV5-1 and TRBJ2-5; D is uncertain. V lost 5 bases and J 2 bases, leaving 7 bases between the germline ends. CDR3 length: 12 residues. Germline assignment: CDR1 SGHRS and CDR2 YFSETQ. CDR3 loop: CASRSQQETQYF. In DNA, the CDR3 is TGCGCCAGCAGGAGCCAGCAAGAGACCCAGTACTTC.

The V and J genes are TRBV5-4 and TRBJ1-6, with 10 positions matching TRBD1. This CDR3 contains 16 residues. J was trimmed by 7 bases and V by 4 bases; bases with no gene match: 8. Germline V gives CDR1 SGHNT, CDR2 YYREEE (reference sequence). This CDR3 reads CASSVRDRGGNSPLHF. For the CDR3, the DNA is TGTGCCAGCAGCGTCCGGGACAGGGGTGGAAATTCACCCCTCCACTTT.

V and J are TRBV13 and TRBJ1-1; no reliable D call. CDR1 PRHDT and CDR2 FYEKMQ come from the germline V gene (reference sequence). V was shortened by 5 bases and J by 3 bases, with 7 bases between the two germline ends. This CDR3 has 12 amino acids. The CDR3 DNA is TGTGCCAGCAGCCGGGAGTACACTGAAGCTTTCTTT. Translation: CASSREYTEAFF.

The rearrangement links TRBV28 to TRBJ2-7, with D tentatively TRBD1 or TRBD2 (5 bases each). Between the trimmed V and J ends, which lost 5 bases and 7 bases, there was a span of 21 bases. This CDR3 has 15 amino acids. Germline values: CDR1 MDHEN, CDR2 SYDVKM. CDR3 in DNA: TGTGCCAGCAGTGATCCGGGACGGTTGTACGGGGAGCAGTACTTC. It codes for CASSDPGRLYGEQYF. Full variable domain (remainder filled in from reference TRBV28 and TRBJ2-7): DVKVTQSSRYLVKRTGEKVFLECVQDMDHENMFWYRQDPGLGLRLIYFSYDVKMKEKGDIPEGYSVSREKKERFSLILESASTNQTSMYLCASSDPGRLYGEQYFGPGTRLTVT.

This chain uses TRBV6-6 with TRBJ1-1; D gene unclear. The CDR3 is 13 residues long. In germline, CDR1 is MNHNY, CDR2 SVGAGI (reference sequence). Trimming shortened V by 6 bases and J by 0 bases, and 8 bases separated the two germline ends. The CDR3 is CASSSYMNTEAFF. In nucleotides, the CDR3 is TGTGCCAGCAGCTCCTATATGAACACTGAAGCTTTCTTT.

The V and J genes are TRBV2 and TRBJ2-7; the match to TRBD1 covers 8 bases. The V gene end was trimmed by 3 bases and the J gene end by 7 bases; junction bases not matched to a gene: 8. The germline CDR1 and CDR2 sequences are SNHLY and FYNNEI. The CDR3 is 14 residues long. The CDR3 sequence: CASSDRDRLLEQYV. As DNA, the CDR3 is TGTGCCAGCAGTGACCGGGACAGGTTACTTGAGCAGTACGTC.

CDR3 coding DNA: TGCGCCAGCAGCTTGGGCGGGAGTGACTACGAGCAGTACTTC. Protein sequence: CASSLGGSDYEQYF. The chain is built from TRBV5-1 and TRBJ2-7; 7 bases map to TRBD2. V gave up 0 bases and J gave up 3 bases; unmatched junction bases: 3. The CDR3 is 14 amino acids. CDR1 and CDR2 from the germline V gene are SGHRS and YFSETQ. Complete variable domain (other parts from reference TRBV5-1 and TRBJ2-7): KAGVTQTPRYLIKTRGQQVTLSCSPISGHRSVSWYQQTPGQGLQFLFEYFSETQRNKGNFPGRFSGRQFSNSRSEMNVSTLELGDSALYLCASSLGGSDYEQYFGPGTRLTVT.

V and J are TRBV29-1 and TRBJ2-4; TRBD2 is a possible D gene (6 bases). The CDR3 covers 16 residues. The germline V gene has CDR1 SQVTM and CDR2 ANQGSEA. V was pared by 0 bases and J by 7 bases, with 19 bases between. CDR3 DNA: TGCAGCGTTGAAGAGAGAGCTAGCGAGGGGTGGAACATTCAGTACTTC. Residues: CSVEERASEGWNIQYF.

The rearrangement links TRBV5-1 to TRBJ1-2, with D possibly matching TRBD1 (5 bases). CDR3 length: 15 residues. The V gene's germline CDR1 is SGHRS and CDR2 YFSETQ. V was shortened by 0 bases and J by 0 bases, with 9 bases between the two germline ends. The CDR3 nucleotides read TGCGCCAGCAGCTTGGACTCGGGGGCTAACTATGGCTACACCTTC. Translation gives CASSLDSGANYGYTF.

The chain has TRBV7-9 and TRBJ1-2, with 8 nucleotides matching TRBD1. The germline V gene encodes CDR1 SEHNR and CDR2 FQNEAQ (reference sequence). The CDR3 covers 14 residues. V was pared by 4 bases and J by 8 bases, with 9 bases of the junction left unmatched. The CDR3 region has the DNA TGTGCCAGCAGCTCCTTGACAGGGGTGATAGGCTACACCTTC. This sequence encodes CASSSLTGVIGYTF.

This clone was seen just once. The gene calls are TRBV6-5 and TRBJ2-1; D is unresolved. Germline-derived CDR1 and CDR2 are MNHEY and SVGAGI. The V end was cut by 6 bases, the J end by 1 base, with 10 bases between. The CDR3 contains 14 residues. CDR3 sequence (DNA): TGTGCCAGCAGCGAACAGAGGTCCTACAATGAGCAGTTCTTC. Its translation is CASSEQRSYNEQFF.

The J gene is TRBJ2-2, the V gene TRBV4-2, with TRBD2 identical over 8 bases. The CDR3 is 15 residues long. V lost 4 bases to trimming and J lost 0 bases; unmatched junction nucleotides: 1. Per germline, CDR1 LGHNA and CDR2 YNFKEQ. The CDR3 reads CASSLTSANTGELFF. For the CDR3, the DNA is TGTGCCAGCAGCCTGACTAGCGCGAACACCGGGGAGCTGTTTTTT.